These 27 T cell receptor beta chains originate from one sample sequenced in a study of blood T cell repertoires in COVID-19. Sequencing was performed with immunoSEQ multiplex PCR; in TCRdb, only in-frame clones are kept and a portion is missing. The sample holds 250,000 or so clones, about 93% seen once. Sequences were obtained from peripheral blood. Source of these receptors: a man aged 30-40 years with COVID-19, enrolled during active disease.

The CDR3: CASSLRHREPNEQFF. The CDR3 coding sequence is TGTGCCAGCAGTCTCCGGCACAGGGAGCCCAATGAGCAGTTCTTC. The genes are TRBV6-5 and TRBJ2-1, with TRBD1 as a possible D gene (6 bases). Trimming cost V 5 bases and J 6 bases, with 17 bases left between them. The germline V gene encodes CDR1 MNHEY and CDR2 SVGAGI. This CDR3 is 15 amino acids long.

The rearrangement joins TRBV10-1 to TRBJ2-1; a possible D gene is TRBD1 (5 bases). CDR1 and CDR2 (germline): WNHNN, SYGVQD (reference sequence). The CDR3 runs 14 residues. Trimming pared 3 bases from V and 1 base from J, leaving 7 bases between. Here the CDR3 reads CASSETGSYNEQFF. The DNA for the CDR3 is TGCGCCAGCAGTGAAACAGGATCCTACAATGAGCAGTTCTTC.

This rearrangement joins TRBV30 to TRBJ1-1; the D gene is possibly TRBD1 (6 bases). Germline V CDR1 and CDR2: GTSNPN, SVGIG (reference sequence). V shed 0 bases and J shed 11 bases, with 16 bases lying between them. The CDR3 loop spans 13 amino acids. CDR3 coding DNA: TGTGCCTGGAGTGTTCTACCAGGACAGTGGGCTTTCTTT. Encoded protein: CAWSVLPGQWAFF.

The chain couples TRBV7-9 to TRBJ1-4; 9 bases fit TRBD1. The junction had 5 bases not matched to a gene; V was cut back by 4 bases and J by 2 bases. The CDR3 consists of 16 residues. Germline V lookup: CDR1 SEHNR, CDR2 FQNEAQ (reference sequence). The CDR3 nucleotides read TGTGCCAGCAGCTCCCCACAGGGGGCCACTAATGAAAAACTGTTTTTT. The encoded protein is CASSSPQGATNEKLFF.

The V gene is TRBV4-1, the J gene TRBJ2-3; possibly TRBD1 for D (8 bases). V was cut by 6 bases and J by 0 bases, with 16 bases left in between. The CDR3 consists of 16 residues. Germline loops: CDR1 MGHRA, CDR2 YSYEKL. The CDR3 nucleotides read TGCGCCAGCAGGCTCGGACAGGGAGGGAGCACAGATACGCAGTATTTT. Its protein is CASRLGQGGSTDTQYF.

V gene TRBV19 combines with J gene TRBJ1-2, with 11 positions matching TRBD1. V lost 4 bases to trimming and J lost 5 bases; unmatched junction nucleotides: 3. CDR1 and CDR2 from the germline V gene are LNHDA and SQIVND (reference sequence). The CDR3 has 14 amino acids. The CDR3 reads CASSTGQGVYGYTF. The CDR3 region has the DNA TGTGCCAGTAGTACGGGACAGGGGGTGTATGGCTACACCTTC. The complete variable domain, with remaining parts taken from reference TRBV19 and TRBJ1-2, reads DGGITQSPKYLFRKEGQNVTLSCEQNLNHDAMYWYRQDPGQGLRLIYYSQIVNDFQKGDIAEGYSVSREKKESFPLTVTSAQKNPTAFYLCASSTGQGVYGYTFGSGTRLTVV.

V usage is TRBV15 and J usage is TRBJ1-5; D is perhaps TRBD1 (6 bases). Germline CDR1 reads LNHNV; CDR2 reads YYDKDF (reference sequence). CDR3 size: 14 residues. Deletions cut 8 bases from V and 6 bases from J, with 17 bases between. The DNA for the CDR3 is TGTGCCACCTCCAGCAAGGGGGAGGGTCAGCCCCAGCATTTT. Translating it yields CATSSKGEGQPQHF. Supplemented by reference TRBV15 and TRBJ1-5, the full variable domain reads DAMVIQNPRYQVTQFGKPVTLSCSQTLNHNVMYWYQQKSSQAPKLLFHYYDKDFNNEADTPDNFQSRRPNTSFCFLDIRSPGLGDTAMYLCATSSKGEGQPQHFGDGTRLSIL.

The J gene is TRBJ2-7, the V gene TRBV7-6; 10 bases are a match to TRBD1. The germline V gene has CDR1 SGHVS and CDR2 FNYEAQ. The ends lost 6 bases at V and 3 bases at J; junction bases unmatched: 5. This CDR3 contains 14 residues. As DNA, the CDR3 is TGTGCCAGCAGTAAGAGGACAGGGGGCTACGAGCAGTACTTC. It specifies CASSKRTGGYEQYF.

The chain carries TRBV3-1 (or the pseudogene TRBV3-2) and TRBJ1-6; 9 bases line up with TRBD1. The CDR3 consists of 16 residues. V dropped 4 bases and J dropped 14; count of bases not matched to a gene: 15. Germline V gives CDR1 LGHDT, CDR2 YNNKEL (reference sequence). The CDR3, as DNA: TGTGCCAGCAGCCGAGTTCCGACAGGGGGGAACCGGGCCCTCCACTTT. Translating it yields CASSRVPTGGNRALHF.

The chain's CDR3 is CASRPTGPKFQPQHF. CDR3 nucleotides: TGTGCCAGCAGGCCCACAGGGCCCAAGTTTCAGCCCCAGCATTTT. V is TRBV6-5 and J is TRBJ1-5, with D maybe TRBD1 (6 bases). V gave up 6 bases and J gave up 6 bases, with 18 bases separating them. Germline V gene sequence: CDR1 MNHEY, CDR2 SVGAGI. This CDR3 comprises 15 residues.

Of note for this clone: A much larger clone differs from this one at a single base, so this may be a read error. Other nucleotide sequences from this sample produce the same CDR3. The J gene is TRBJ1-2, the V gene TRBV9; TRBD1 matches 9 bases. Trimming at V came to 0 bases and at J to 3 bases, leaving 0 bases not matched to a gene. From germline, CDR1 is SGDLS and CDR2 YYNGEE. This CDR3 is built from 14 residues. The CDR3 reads CASSVGQGDYGYTF. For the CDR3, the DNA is TGTGCCAGCAGCGTAGGACAGGGGGACTATGGCTACACCTTC. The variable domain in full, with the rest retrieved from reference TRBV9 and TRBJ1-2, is DSGVTQTPKHLITATGQRVTLRCSPRSGDLSVYWYQQSLDQGLQFLIQYYNGEERAKGNILERFSAQQFPDLHSELNLSSLELGDSALYFCASSVGQGDYGYTFGSGTRLTVV.

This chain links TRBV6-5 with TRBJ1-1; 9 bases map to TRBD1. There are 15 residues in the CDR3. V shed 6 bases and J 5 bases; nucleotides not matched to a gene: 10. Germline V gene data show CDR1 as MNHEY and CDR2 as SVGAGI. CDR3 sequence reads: CASRRKGQGVTEAFF. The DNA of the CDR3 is TGTGCCAGCAGACGAAAGGGACAGGGAGTAACTGAAGCTTTCTTT.

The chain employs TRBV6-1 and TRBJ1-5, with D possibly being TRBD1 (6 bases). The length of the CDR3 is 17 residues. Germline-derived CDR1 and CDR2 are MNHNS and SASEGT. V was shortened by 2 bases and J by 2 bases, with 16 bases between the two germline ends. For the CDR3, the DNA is TGTGCCAGCAGTGAAAGGGTACAGGGCTACGGCAATCAGCCCCAGCATTTT. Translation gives CASSERVQGYGNQPQHF.

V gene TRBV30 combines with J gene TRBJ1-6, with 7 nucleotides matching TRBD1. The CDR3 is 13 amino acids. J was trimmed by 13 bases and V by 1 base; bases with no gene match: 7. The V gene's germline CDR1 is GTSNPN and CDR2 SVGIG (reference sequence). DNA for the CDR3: TGTGCCTGGAGTGGATCCAGGGGGTCTCCCCTCCACTTT. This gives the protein CAWSGSRGSPLHF.

The CDR3 bases are TGTGCCAGCAGTGAATCGCTAGCGGGGGCTGGCTGGGATACGCAGTATTTT. Amino acid sequence: CASSESLAGAGWDTQYF. This chain links TRBV6-4 with TRBJ2-3, with 10 bases aligning to TRBD2. The CDR3 is 17 residues long. Germline trimming cut 3 bases from V and 6 bases from J; bases unmatched to any gene: 12. The germline gives CDR1 MRHNA, CDR2 SNTAGT.

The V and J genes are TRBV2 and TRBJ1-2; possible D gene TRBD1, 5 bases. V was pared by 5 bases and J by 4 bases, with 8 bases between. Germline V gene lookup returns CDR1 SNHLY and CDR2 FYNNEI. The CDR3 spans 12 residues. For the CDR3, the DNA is TGTGCCAGCAGTATCGACAGCTATGGCTACACCTTC. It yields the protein CASSIDSYGYTF.

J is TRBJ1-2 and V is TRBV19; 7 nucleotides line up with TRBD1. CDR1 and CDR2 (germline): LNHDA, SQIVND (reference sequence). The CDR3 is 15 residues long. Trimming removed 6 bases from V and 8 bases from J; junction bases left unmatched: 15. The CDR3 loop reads CASSQPLTGLSGYTF. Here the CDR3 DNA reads TGTGCCAGTAGCCAGCCTCTGACAGGGCTAAGCGGCTACACCTTC.

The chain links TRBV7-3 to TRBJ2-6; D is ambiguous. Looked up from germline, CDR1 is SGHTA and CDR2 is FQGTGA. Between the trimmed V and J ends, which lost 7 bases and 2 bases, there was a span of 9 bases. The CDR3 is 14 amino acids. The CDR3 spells CASTLSPGANVLTF. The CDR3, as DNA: TGTGCCAGCACCCTAAGCCCTGGGGCCAACGTCCTGACTTTC.

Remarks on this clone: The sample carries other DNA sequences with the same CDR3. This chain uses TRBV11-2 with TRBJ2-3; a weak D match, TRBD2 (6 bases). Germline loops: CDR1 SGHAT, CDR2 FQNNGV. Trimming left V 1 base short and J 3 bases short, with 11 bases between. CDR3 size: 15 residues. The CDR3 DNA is TGTGCCAGCAGCTTAGTAACCGGGGGTACAGATACGCAGTATTTT. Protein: CASSLVTGGTDTQYF. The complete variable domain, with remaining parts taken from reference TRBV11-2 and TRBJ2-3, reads EAGVAQSPRYKIIEKRQSVAFWCNPISGHATLYWYQQILGQGPKLLIQFQNNGVVDDSQLPKDRFSAERLKGVDSTLKIQPAKLEDSAVYLCASSLVTGGTDTQYFGPGTRLTVL.

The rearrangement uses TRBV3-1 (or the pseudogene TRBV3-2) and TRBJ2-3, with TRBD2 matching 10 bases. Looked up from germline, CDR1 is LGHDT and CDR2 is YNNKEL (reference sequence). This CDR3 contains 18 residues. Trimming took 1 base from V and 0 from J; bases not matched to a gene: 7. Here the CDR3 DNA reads TGTGCCAGCAGCCAAGCAGTAGCGGGGGGCGCTAGCACAGATACGCAGTATTTT. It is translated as CASSQAVAGGASTDTQYF.

CDR3 region: CASSAWTSDQETQYF. The DNA of the CDR3 is TGTGCCAGCAGTGCCTGGACTAGCGATCAAGAGACCCAGTACTTC. The chain couples TRBV25-1 to TRBJ2-5; TRBD2 matches 9 bases. The CDR3 contains 15 residues. After removal of 4 bases from V and 2 bases from J, the junction contained 5 bases not matched to a gene. Germline loops: CDR1 MGHDK, CDR2 SYGVNS.

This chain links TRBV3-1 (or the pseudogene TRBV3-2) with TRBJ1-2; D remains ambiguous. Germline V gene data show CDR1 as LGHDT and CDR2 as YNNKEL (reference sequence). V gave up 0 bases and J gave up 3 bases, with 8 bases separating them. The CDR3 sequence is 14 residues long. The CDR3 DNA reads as TGTGCCAGCAGCCAAGATTTACACCACTATGGCTACACCTTC. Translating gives CASSQDLHHYGYTF.

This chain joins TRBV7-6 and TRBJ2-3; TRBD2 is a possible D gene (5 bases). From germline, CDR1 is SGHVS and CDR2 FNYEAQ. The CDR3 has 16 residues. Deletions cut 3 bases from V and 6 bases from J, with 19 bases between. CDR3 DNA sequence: TGTGCCAGCAGCTTCCAATATAGGGTTAGAGGGGATACGCAGTATTTT. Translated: CASSFQYRVRGDTQYF.

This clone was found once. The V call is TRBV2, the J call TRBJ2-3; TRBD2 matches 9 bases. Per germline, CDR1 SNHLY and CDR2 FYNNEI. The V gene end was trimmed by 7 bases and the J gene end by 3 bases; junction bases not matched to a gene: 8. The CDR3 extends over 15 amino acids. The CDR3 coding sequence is TGTGCCAGCAAGCGCGGACTAGCGCCGACAGATACGCAGTATTTT. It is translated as CASKRGLAPTDTQYF.

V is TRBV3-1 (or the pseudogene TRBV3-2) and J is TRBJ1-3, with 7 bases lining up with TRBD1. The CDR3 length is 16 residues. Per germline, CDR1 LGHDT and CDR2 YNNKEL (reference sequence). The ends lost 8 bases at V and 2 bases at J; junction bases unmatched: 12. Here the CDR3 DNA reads TGTGCCAGCTCCCAGGAGGGACAGAACGCTGGAAACACCATATATTTT. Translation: CASSQEGQNAGNTIYF.

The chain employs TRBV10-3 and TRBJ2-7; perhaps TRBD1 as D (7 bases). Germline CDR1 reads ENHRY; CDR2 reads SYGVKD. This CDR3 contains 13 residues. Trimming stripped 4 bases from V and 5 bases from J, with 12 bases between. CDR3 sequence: CAISGTGGDEQYF. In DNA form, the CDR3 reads TGTGCCATCAGTGGGACAGGAGGGGACGAGCAGTACTTC.

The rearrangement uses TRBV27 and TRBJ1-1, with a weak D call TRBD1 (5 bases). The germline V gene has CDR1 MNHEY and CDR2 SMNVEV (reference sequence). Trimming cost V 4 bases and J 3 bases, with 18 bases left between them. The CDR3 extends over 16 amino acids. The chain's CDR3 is CASSSPMGGSYTEAFF. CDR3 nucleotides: TGTGCCAGCAGTTCGCCCATGGGGGGTAGTTACACTGAAGCTTTCTTT.